Reported below is one T cell receptor beta chain. Its matching antigen is unknown. Other DNA sequences in this specimen translate into the identical CDR3. J gave up 8 bases and V 3 bases, and 4 bases lay outside the gene matches. The CDR3 length is 12 residues. Germline-derived CDR1 and CDR2 are SGHDT and YYEEEE. The data were obtained in a study of graft-versus-host responses after intestinal transplantation. Study background: Grafts were multivisceral, liver-intestinal, or isolated intestinal. The whole recipient group had anti-thymocyte globulin induction followed by tacrolimus and steroids for roughly three years.

The assay was immunoSEQ multiplex PCR, and TCRdb's table has in-frame clones only and misses some. Among around 96,000 clones, around nine tenths were seen once, and the ten largest hold about 16%. Study results and caveats: GvH clones surfaced in recipient marrow, some emerging earlier in ileum or blood. Allografts carried high graft-versus-host to host-versus-graft clonal ratios in patients having graft-donor T cell macrochimerism.

The chain uses TRBV5-6 and TRBJ1-2, with 7 bases lining up with TRBD1. The TCR originated in a human patient who received an intestinal transplant, so some T cells may come from the graft donor. Source: PBMCs, taken roughly 450 days after intestinal transplant. The chain's CDR3 is CASSSRGRGYTF. In nucleotides, the CDR3 is TGTGCCAGCAGCTCTAGGGGGCGAGGCTACACCTTC.